The entry below gives a single T cell receptor (beta chain) sequence along with its context. Its antigen is unidentified. Here immunoSEQ multiplex PCR was the method, and the copy in TCRdb shows in-frame clones only, minus some. The sample consists of 65,000 to 95,000 clones, roughly 91% of them appearing once. This specimen belongs to a study of radiotherapy plus CTLA-4 blockade in lung cancer. Turning to the study itself: Disease control reached approximately 30%, with objective responses in over 15%. General study results and limits: Blood saw expansion of tumor-derived TCR clones after radiotherapy plus ipilimumab. It was early blood T cell clone dynamics, with interferon-beta, that reportedly best predicted response.

Trimming took 5 bases from V and 2 from J, leaving 14 bases between them. Germline CDR1 and CDR2: SGHTS and YDEGEE. There are 14 residues in the CDR3. The source was peripheral blood, collected from a patient treated with radiotherapy plus ipilimumab. The chain uses TRBV5-8 and TRBJ2-7, with D possibly TRBD1 on 5 matching bases. The receptor comes from a human donor with non-small cell lung cancer that progressed on radiotherapy plus ipilimumab. The CDR3 coding sequence is TGTGCCAGCAGAGTCCCAGGGCGCGCCTACGAGCAGTACGTC. Translation gives CASRVPGRAYEQYV.